This T cell receptor (beta chain) stems from a study of early T cells in non-severe SARS-CoV-2 infection. MiXCR, applied by TCRdb to the 5' RACE reads, yields one record per CDR3 protein. The sample holds about 83,000 distinct CDR3 sequences; about 13% are singletons and the top ten take 1.2% to 1.5%. The CDR3 extends over 12 amino acids. V lost 2 bases, J lost 7 bases, and 8 bases lay in between. The clonotype was recovered from an adult who was a healthcare worker with PCR-confirmed SARS-CoV-2 infection or an uninfected control (not recorded which). Sequencing was performed on whole blood. This chain links TRBV12-3 or TRBV12-4 with TRBJ1-1; D unclear. CDR3 residues: CASSLNSGEAFF. CDR3 nucleotide sequence: TGTGCCAGCAGTTTAAATTCCGGTGAAGCTTTCTTT.